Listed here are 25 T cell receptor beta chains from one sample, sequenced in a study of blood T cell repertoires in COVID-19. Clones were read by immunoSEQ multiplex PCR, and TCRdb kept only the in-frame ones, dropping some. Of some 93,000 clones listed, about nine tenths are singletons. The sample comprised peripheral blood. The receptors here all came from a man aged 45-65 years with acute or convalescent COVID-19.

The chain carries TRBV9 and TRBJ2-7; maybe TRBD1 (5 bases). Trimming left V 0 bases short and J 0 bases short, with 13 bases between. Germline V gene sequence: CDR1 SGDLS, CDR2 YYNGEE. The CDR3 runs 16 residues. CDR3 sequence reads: CASSVAPGPVSYEQYF. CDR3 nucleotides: TGTGCCAGCAGCGTAGCTCCAGGGCCGGTCTCCTACGAGCAGTACTTC.

The chain's CDR3 is CASSEDAGRNTIYF. CDR3 nucleotides: TGCGCCAGCAGTGAGGATGCAGGGAGAAACACCATATATTTT. This sequence joins TRBV10-1 and TRBJ1-3; D may be TRBD1 (5 bases). This CDR3 spans 14 amino acids. Germline-derived CDR1 and CDR2 are WNHNN and SYGVQD (reference sequence). Trimming shortened V by 2 bases and J by 5 bases, and 10 bases separated the two germline ends.

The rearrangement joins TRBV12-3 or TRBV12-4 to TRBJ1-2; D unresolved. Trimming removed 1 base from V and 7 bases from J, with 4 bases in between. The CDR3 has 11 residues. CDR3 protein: CASSLGPGYTF. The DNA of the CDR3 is TGTGCCAGCAGTTTAGGGCCTGGCTACACCTTC.

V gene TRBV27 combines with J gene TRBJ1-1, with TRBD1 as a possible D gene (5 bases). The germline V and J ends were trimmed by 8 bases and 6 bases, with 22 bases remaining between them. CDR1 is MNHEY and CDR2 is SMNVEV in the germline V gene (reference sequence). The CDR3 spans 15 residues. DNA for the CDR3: TGTGCCAGCGTGGGGGGGTTCGGTTTTAGCCCTGAAGCTTTCTTT. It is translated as CASVGGFGFSPEAFF.

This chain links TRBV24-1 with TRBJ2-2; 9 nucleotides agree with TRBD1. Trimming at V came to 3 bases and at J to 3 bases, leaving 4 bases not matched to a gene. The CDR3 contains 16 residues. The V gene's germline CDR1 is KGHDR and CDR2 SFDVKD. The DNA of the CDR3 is TGTGCCACCAGTGATAAGGGACAGGGTGACACCGGGGAGCTGTTTTTT. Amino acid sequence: CATSDKGQGDTGELFF.

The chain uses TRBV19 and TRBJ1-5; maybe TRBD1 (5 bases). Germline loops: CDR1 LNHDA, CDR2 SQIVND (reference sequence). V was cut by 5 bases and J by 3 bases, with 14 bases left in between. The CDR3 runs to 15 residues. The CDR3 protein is CASSGGGAPNQPQHF. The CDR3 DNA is TGTGCCAGTAGTGGCGGGGGAGCCCCCAATCAGCCCCAGCATTTT.

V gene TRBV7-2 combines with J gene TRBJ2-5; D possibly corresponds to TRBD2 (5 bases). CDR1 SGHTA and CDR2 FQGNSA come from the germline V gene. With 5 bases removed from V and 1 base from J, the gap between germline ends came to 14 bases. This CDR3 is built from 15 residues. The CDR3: CASSTWASSQETQYF. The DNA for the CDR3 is TGTGCCAGCAGCACATGGGCTAGCAGCCAAGAGACCCAGTACTTC.

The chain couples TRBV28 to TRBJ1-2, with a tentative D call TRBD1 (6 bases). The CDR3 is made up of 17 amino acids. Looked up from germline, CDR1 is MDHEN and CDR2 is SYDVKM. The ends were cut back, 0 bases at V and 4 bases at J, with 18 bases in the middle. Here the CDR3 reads CASSLWVDRIPLYGYTF. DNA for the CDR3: TGTGCCAGCAGTTTATGGGTTGACAGGATTCCCCTCTATGGCTACACCTTC.

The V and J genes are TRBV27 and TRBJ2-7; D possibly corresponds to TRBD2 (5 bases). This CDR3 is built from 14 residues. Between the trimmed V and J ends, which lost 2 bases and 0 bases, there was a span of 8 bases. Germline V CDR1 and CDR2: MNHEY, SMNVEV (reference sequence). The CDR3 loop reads CASSLAGLSYEQYF. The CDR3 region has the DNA TGTGCCAGCAGTTTAGCGGGCCTCTCCTACGAGCAGTACTTC.

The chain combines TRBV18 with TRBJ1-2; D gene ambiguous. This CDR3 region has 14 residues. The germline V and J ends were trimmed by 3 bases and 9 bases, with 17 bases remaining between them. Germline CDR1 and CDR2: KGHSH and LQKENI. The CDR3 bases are TGTGCCAGCTCACCTGACGGAACCGCTAGTAGCTACACCTTC. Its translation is CASSPDGTASSYTF. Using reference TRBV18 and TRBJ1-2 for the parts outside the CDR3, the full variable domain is NAGVMQNPRHLVRRRGQEARLRCSPMKGHSHVYWYRQLPEEGLKFMVYLQKENIIDESGMPKERFSAEFPKEGPSILRIQQVVRGDSAAYFCASSPDGTASSYTFGSGTRLTVV.

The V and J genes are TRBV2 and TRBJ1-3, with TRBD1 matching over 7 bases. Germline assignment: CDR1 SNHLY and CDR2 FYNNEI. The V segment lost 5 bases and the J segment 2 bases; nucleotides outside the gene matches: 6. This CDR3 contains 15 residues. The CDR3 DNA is TGTGCCAGCAGTCCCAGGGGGTCCGCTGGAAACACCATATATTTT. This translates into CASSPRGSAGNTIYF.

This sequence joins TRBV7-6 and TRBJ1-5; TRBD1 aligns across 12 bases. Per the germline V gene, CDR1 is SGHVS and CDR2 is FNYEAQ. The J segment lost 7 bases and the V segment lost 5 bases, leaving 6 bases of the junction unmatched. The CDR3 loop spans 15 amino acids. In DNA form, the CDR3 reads TGTGCCAGCAGCAACGGGACAGGGGGCTTACAGCCCCAGCATTTT. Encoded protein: CASSNGTGGLQPQHF.

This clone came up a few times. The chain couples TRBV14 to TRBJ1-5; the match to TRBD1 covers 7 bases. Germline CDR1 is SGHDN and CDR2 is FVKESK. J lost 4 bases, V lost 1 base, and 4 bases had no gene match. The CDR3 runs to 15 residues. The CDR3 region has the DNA TGTGCCAGCAGCCAAGGAGGGGGCGCGAATCAGCCCCAGCATTTT. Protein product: CASSQGGGANQPQHF.

The CDR3 coding sequence is TGCAGCGCGGGACAGATAAAGTACAATGAGCAGTTCTTC. This codes for CSAGQIKYNEQFF. The chain recombines TRBV29-1 with TRBJ2-1; TRBD1 matches at 7 bases. The CDR3 is 13 amino acids. V dropped 7 bases and J dropped 4; count of bases not matched to a gene: 7. CDR1 SQVTM and CDR2 ANQGSEA come from the germline V gene.

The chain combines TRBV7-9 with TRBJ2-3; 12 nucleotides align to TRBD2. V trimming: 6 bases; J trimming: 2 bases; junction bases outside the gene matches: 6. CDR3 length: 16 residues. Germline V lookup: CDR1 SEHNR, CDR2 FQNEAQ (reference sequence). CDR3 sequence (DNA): TGTGCCAGCAGTTCTTGGACTAGCGGGAACACAGATACGCAGTATTTT. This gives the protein CASSSWTSGNTDTQYF.

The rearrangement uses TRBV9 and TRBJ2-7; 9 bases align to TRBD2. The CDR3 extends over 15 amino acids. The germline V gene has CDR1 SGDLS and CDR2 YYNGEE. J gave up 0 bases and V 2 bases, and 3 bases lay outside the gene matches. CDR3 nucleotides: TGTGCCAGCAGCGTTAGTAGCGGGAGCTCCTACGAGCAGTACTTC. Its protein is CASSVSSGSSYEQYF.

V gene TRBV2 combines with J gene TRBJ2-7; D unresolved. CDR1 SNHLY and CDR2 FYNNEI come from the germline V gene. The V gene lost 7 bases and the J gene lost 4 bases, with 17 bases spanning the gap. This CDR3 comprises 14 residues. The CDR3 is CASNLELTPYEQYF. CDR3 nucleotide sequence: TGTGCCAGCAACCTGGAGCTCACTCCATACGAGCAGTACTTC.

The CDR3 DNA sequence: TGTGCCAGCAGTTACATGAAGGGGCGCATTGAAAAACTGTTTTTT. This codes for CASSYMKGRIEKLFF. The J gene is TRBJ1-4, the V gene TRBV6-5; D may be TRBD1 (5 bases). Germline CDR1 reads MNHEY; CDR2 reads SVGAGI. The length of the CDR3 is 15 residues. Deletions cut 2 bases from V and 7 bases from J, with 14 bases between.

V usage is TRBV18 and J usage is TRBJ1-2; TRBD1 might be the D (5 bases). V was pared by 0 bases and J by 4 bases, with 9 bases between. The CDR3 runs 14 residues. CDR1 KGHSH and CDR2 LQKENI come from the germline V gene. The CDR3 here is CASSPPGQGYGYTF. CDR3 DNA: TGTGCCAGCTCACCACCTGGCCAGGGCTATGGCTACACCTTC.

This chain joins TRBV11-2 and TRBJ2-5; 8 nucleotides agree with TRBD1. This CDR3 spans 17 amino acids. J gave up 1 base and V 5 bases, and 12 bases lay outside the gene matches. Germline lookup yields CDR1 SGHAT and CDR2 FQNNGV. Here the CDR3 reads CASSPRRGDRFQETQYF. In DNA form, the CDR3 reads TGTGCCAGCAGCCCCAGGAGGGGGGACAGGTTCCAAGAGACCCAGTACTTC.

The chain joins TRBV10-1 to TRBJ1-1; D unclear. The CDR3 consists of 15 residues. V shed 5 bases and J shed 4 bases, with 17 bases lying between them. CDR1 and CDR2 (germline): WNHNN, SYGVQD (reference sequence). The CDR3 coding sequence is TGCGCCAGCAGTCTCGGGATTGGATGGAGCACTGAAGCTTTCTTT. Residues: CASSLGIGWSTEAFF.

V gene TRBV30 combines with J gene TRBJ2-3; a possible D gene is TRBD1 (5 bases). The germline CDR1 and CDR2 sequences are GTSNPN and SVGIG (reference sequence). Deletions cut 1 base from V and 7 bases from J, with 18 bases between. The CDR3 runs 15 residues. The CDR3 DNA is TGTGCCTGGAGTGCGCCTAGGGGTCTCAGCTATACGCAGTATTTT. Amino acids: CAWSAPRGLSYTQYF.

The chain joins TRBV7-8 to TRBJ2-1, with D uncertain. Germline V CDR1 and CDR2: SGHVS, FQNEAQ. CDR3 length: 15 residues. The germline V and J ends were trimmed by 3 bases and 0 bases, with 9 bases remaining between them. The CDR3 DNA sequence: TGTGCCAGCAGCTTCGTGGAGAACTCCTACAATGAGCAGTTCTTC. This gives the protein CASSFVENSYNEQFF.

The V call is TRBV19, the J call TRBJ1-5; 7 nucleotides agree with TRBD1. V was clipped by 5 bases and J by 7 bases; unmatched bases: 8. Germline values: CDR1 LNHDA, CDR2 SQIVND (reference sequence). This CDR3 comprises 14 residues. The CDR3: CASSVDRPGQPQHF. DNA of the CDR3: TGTGCCAGTAGTGTGGACAGGCCCGGGCAGCCCCAGCATTTT.

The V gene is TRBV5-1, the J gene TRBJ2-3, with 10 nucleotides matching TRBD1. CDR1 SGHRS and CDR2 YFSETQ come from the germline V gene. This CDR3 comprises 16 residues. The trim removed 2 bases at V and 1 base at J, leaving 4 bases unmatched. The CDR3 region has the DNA TGCGCCAGCAGCTTAGGAGGGACAGGGGGCACAGATACGCAGTATTTT. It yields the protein CASSLGGTGGTDTQYF.